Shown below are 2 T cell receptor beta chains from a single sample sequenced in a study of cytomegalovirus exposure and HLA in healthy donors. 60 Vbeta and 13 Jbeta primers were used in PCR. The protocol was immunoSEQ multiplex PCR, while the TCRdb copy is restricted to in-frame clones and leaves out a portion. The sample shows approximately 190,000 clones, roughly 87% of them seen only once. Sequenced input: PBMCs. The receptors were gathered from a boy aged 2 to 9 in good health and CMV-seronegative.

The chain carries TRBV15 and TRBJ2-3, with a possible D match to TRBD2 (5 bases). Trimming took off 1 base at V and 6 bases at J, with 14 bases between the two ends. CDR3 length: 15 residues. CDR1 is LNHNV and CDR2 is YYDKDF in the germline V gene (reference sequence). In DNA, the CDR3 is TGTGCCACCAGCAGAGGGACTTCCCAAGGGGATACGCAGTATTTT. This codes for CATSRGTSQGDTQYF.

CDR3 protein: CAWRLDNSSPLHF. The CDR3 nucleotides read TGTGCCTGGAGGCTGGACAACAGTTCACCCCTCCACTTT. The gene calls are TRBV30 and TRBJ1-6; maybe TRBD1 (5 bases). Germline V gene lookup returns CDR1 GTSNPN and CDR2 SVGIG (reference sequence). V lost 3 bases and J 9 bases, leaving 12 bases between the germline ends. CDR3 length: 13 residues.